Here is one TCR beta chain with its context. There is no known antigen for this receptor. No base quality values were provided; no much bigger clone lies one nucleotide off. The data were obtained in a study of OX40 agonist ivuxolimab in advanced cancers. For context, the study as a whole: Ivuxolimab was a fully human IgG2 agonistic monoclonal antibody targeting the costimulatory receptor OX40 (CD134). Intravenous ivuxolimab was administered to patients every 2 weeks at six dose levels: 0.01, 0.1, 0.3, 1.5, 3 and 10 mg/kg. Among the approximately 54 dose-escalation patients, about 19 had hepatocellular carcinoma, some 15 melanoma, 9 renal cell carcinoma and 9 head and neck cancer. A male proportion of 75% to 85% and a mean age of around 60 years, ranging from 23 to 79, were recorded for the dose-escalation cohort. Patients were allowed to have had prior anti-PD-1, anti-PD-L1 or anti-CTLA-4 therapy, and 30% to 40% of the dose-escalation patients had been treated with checkpoint inhibitors. Partial responses were achieved by three dose-escalation patients, of whom one had hepatocellular carcinoma and two had cutaneous melanoma. The point of sequencing TCRbeta in the periphery was to test whether ivuxolimab changed TCR sequence diversity and drove clonal T-cell expansion. The paper covers the monotherapy dose-escalation part of the phase I ivuxolimab trial, which included N ≈ 50 patients.

Beyond this particular receptor, the publication reports: Partial responders in the 0.1-3.0 mg/kg groups had among the lowest normalized peripheral clonal expansion, especially among CD8+ T cells. Low levels of normalized T-cell clonal expansion were also seen in some patients who did not respond. Antigen specificity was not determined for the clonally expanded peripheral T cells. After ivuxolimab, expanded clones were on average more numerous among CD8+ T cells than among CD4+ T cells. Clonal expansion of both CD4+ and CD8+ blood T cells was observed from baseline to week 6 at doses 0.1 to 3.0 mg/kg.

The germline V gene (reference sequence) specifies MNHEY as CDR1 and SMNVEV as CDR2. From V the trimming removes 8 bases and from J it removes 6 bases, while the gene matches leave 10 bases of the junction unaccounted for. Including the terminal cysteine and phenylalanine, the CDR3 comprises 15 residues. The kept DNA is CDR3 alone, 45 bases in frame from the first base. For sequencing of the TCRbeta CDR3 region, genomic DNA was extracted from the sorted cells. TCRbeta CDR3 regions were sequenced using the immunoSEQ Assay. As stored in TCRdb, this immuneACCESS dataset retains in-frame rearrangements with V and J assigned. A fraction of the clones does not appear; measured against another copy, unresolved V genes explain less than half of the discrepancy, and the remainder lacks a known reason. The sample contains some 120,000 clones, 80% to 95% of them found a single time. The ten top clones hold around 0.84% of the sample.

The trial excluded patients who had a history of autoimmune disease or who were on systemic immunosuppression. In every dose cohort, peripheral blood was drawn for TCR sequencing at baseline, cycle 4 day 1, and cycle 7 day 1. The samples were taken from a phase I, first-in-human, multicenter, open-label dose-escalation trial of ivuxolimab. Adults with locally advanced or metastatic melanoma, renal cell, hepatocellular, or head and neck squamous cell carcinoma were enrolled in the trial. Before TCR sequencing, CD4+ and CD8+ T cells were separately sorted from peripheral blood. The sequencing used CD4+ or CD8+ T cells sorted from blood, collected in a trial of the OX40 agonist ivuxolimab. This sequence was found in an adult with an advanced solid tumor such as melanoma, head and neck, liver or kidney cancer. The chain links TRBV27 with TRBJ2-2; the central 9 bases match TRBD2. The sequenced DNA: TGTGCCAGCTACGGAGGGACTAGCCGTCCCGGGGAGCTGTTTTTT. Translated, this is CASYGGTSRPGELFF.